These 5 T cell receptor beta chains originate from one sample sequenced in a study of cytomegalovirus exposure and HLA in healthy donors. The PCR used 60 Vbeta and 13 Jbeta primers. Repertoires were generated with immunoSEQ multiplex PCR, while TCRdb's copy carries only in-frame clones and drops some. The sample yields under 200,000 clones, around 75% seen once. The sequenced sample was PBMCs. The origin of the receptors is a woman aged 50 to 60 in good health and CMV-seropositive.

The rearrangement uses TRBV9 and TRBJ2-7; perhaps TRBD1 as D (6 bases). The CDR3 is made up of 13 amino acids. Germline V gene lookup returns CDR1 SGDLS and CDR2 YYNGEE. Trimming took off 4 bases at V and 7 bases at J, with 15 bases between the two ends. The CDR3, as DNA: TGTGCCAGCAGCCCGTCAGGGGCGGGTGAGCAGTACTTC. It is translated as CASSPSGAGEQYF.

The rearrangement links TRBV19 to TRBJ1-5; D is ambiguous. V gave up 2 bases and J gave up 4 bases, with 15 bases separating them. This CDR3 is 16 amino acids long. Germline V gene sequence: CDR1 LNHDA, CDR2 SQIVND (reference sequence). The CDR3 coding sequence is TGTGCCAGTAGTATACGCCCCGAAGGAGGTAATCAGCCCCAGCATTTT. Its translation: CASSIRPEGGNQPQHF.

V is TRBV30 and J is TRBJ2-2, with TRBD2 as a possible D gene (6 bases). The germline V and J ends were trimmed by 3 bases and 4 bases, with 12 bases remaining between them. This CDR3 comprises 14 residues. Germline V gives CDR1 GTSNPN, CDR2 SVGIG (reference sequence). The CDR3 DNA follows: TGTGCCTGGAGGACGCGGGGTGTCACCGGGGAGCTGTTTTTT. Translation gives CAWRTRGVTGELFF.

The rearrangement links TRBV10-3 to TRBJ1-2; 8 nucleotides line up with TRBD1. J was trimmed by 7 bases and V by 2 bases; bases with no gene match: 12. The germline CDR1 and CDR2 sequences are ENHRY and SYGVKD. The CDR3 contains 16 residues. The DNA for the CDR3 is TGTGCCATCAGTGAGGCTATAGACAGGGGCAATGGTGGCTACACCTTC. Translating it yields CAISEAIDRGNGGYTF.

The V call is TRBV18, the J call TRBJ1-6; D is unclear. The V end was cut by 2 bases, the J end by 8 bases, with 10 bases between. The germline V gene encodes CDR1 KGHSH and CDR2 LQKENI. The CDR3 spans 14 residues. This CDR3 is CASSPGGWDSPLHF. The CDR3 nucleotides read TGTGCCAGCTCACCAGGAGGGTGGGATTCACCCCTCCACTTT.